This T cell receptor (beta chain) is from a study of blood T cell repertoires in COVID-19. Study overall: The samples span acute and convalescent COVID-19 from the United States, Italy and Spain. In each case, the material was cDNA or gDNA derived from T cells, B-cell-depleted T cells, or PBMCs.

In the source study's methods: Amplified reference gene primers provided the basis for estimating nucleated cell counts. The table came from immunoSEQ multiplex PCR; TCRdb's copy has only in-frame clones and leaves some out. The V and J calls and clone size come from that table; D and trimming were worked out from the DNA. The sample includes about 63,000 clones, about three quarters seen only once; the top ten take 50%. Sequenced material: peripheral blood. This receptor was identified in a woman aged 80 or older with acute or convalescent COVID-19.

The CDR3 DNA follows: TGTGCCAGCAGTTTTATTACTAGTACCGAGCAGTACTTC. It specifies CASSFITSTEQYF. The genes are TRBV28 and TRBJ2-7; a weak D match, TRBD2 (5 bases). CDR3 size: 13 residues. Germline CDR1 and CDR2: MDHEN and SYDVKM. Trimming stripped 3 bases from V and 6 bases from J, with 12 bases between. Combining the CDR3 with reference TRBV28 and TRBJ2-7 gives the whole variable domain DVKVTQSSRYLVKRTGEKVFLECVQDMDHENMFWYRQDPGLGLRLIYFSYDVKMKEKGDIPEGYSVSREKKERFSLILESASTNQTSMYLCASSFITSTEQYFGPGTRLTVT.